A selection of T cell receptor beta chains follows, all from one sample in a study of T cells in localized non-small cell lung cancer. Measured with immunoSEQ multiplex PCR; TCRdb has only the in-frame clones, and not every one. Of 30,000 to 40,000 clones detected, 70% to 90% appear once; the ten largest clones hold around 6.4%. The sample consisted of peripheral blood, taken before any cancer treatment. Receptor source: a man aged 40 to 75 with stage I lung adenocarcinoma. Both conserved end residues are part of each CDR3. D genes are given only for firm matches. Size values are once, few and many counts, or a class for expanded clones, and some rows have none.

V gene: TRBV9; clone size: once; J gene: TRBJ2-3; D gene: -; CDR3 protein: CASSPGSDTQYF; CDR3 DNA: TGTGCCAGCAGCCCTGGATCAGATACGCAGTATTTT
V gene: TRBV9; clone size: -; J gene: TRBJ1-3; D gene: TRBD1; CDR3 protein: CASSVSGQAVSGNTIYF; CDR3 DNA: TGTGCCAGCAGCGTATCTGGACAGGCGGTCTCTGGAAACACCATATATTTT
V gene: TRBV5-5; clone size: -; J gene: TRBJ1-1; D gene: -; CDR3 protein: CASSLDQVNTEAFF; CDR3 DNA: TGTGCCAGCAGCTTGGACCAAGTAAACACTGAAGCTTTCTTT
V gene: TRBV6-1; clone size: -; J gene: TRBJ2-3; D gene: TRBD1; CDR3 protein: CASNPSGGRADTQYF; CDR3 DNA: TGTGCCAGCAACCCTTCAGGGGGCCGGGCAGATACGCAGTATTTT
V gene: TRBV4-3; clone size: -; J gene: TRBJ1-3; D gene: TRBD1; CDR3 protein: CASRPGTDRGNTIYF; CDR3 DNA: TGCGCCAGCAGACCCGGGACAGACAGGGGAAACACCATATATTTT
V gene: TRBV5-6; clone size: -; J gene: TRBJ2-7; D gene: -; CDR3 protein: CASSLPGVGSYEQYF; CDR3 DNA: TGTGCCAGCAGCTTGCCGGGGGTAGGATCCTACGAGCAGTACTTC
V gene: TRBV7-2; clone size: once; J gene: TRBJ2-3; D gene: TRBD2; CDR3 protein: CASSSRLSGRAGGTQYF; CDR3 DNA: TGTGCCAGCAGCTCCCGCCTTAGCGGGAGGGCCGGGGGTACGCAGTATTTT
V gene: TRBV6-1; clone size: -; J gene: TRBJ2-3; D gene: -; CDR3 protein: CASSELGDRSDTQYF; CDR3 DNA: TGTGCCAGCAGTGAACTTGGAGATCGGTCAGATACGCAGTATTTT
V gene: TRBV5-1; clone size: -; J gene: TRBJ2-3; D gene: TRBD2; CDR3 protein: CASSISGRTDTQYF; CDR3 DNA: TGCGCCAGCAGCATTAGCGGGAGAACAGATACGCAGTATTTT
V gene: TRBV7-9; clone size: -; J gene: TRBJ2-2; D gene: -; CDR3 protein: CASSQRRLEFGELFF; CDR3 DNA: TGTGCCAGCAGCCAAAGACGCCTAGAGTTCGGGGAGCTGTTTTTT
V gene: TRBV7-2; clone size: -; J gene: TRBJ2-1; D gene: TRBD2; CDR3 protein: CASSQSGTSGYSYNEQFF; CDR3 DNA: TGTGCCAGCAGCCAATCGGGGACTAGCGGCTACTCCTACAATGAGCAGTTCTTC